The sample holds one count of the clone carrying this TCR beta chain. No antigen is known for it. This entry comes from a study of Graves' ophthalmopathy and Graves' hyperthyroidism. Broader study findings: For predicting ophthalmopathy progression, the model had 70.59% sensitivity and around 72% specificity.

Researchers took RNA transcripts and amplified TCR beta CDR3 regions from them. First-round RT-PCR with HTBI primers preceded a second-round multiplex PCR. One entry per CDR3 protein, called by TCRdb with MiXCR from the multiplex PCR reads. The sample consists of a few hundred thousand distinct CDR3 sequences, about 35% of them appearing once. This clonotype originated in an adult man with Graves' hyperthyroidism. Sequenced input: peripheral blood or thyroid tissue (not recorded which).

CDR3 DNA sequence: TGTGCCAGCAGCCCCCGGGACAGGGAAACAGATACGCAGTATTTT. Encoded protein: CASSPRDRETDTQYF. The chain recombines TRBV11-2 with TRBJ2-3; 9 bases map to TRBD1. This CDR3 contains 15 residues. Germline V lookup: CDR1 SGHAT, CDR2 FQNNGV. Trimming at V came to 5 bases and at J to 3 bases, leaving 6 bases not matched to a gene.